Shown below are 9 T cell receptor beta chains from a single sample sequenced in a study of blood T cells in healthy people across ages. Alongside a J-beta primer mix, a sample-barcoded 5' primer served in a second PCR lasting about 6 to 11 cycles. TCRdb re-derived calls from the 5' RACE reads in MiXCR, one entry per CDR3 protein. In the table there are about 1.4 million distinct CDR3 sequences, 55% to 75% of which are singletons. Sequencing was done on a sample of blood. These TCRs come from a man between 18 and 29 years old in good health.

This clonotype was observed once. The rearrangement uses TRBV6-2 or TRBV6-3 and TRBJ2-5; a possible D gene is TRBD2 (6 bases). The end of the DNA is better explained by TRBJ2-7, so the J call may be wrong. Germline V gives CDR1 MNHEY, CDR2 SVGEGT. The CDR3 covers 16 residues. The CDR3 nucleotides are TGTGCCAGCATCCCCAGCCTATCGGCGGGAAGCTACGAGCAGTACTTC. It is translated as CASIPSLSAGSYEQYF.

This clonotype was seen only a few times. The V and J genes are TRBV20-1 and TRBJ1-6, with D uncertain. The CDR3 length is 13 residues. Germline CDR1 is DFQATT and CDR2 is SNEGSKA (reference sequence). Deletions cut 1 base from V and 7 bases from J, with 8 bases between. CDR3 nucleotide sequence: TGCAGTGCTAGAGGCGTTGACAATTCACCCCTCCACTTT. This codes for CSARGVDNSPLHF.

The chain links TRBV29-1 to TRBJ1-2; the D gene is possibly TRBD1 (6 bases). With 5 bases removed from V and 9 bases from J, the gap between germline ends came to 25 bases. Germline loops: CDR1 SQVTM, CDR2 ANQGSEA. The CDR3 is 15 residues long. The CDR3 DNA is TGCAGCGTTAAACCACTGAAGGGGGACAATTATTGCTACACCTTC. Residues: CSVKPLKGDNYCYTF.

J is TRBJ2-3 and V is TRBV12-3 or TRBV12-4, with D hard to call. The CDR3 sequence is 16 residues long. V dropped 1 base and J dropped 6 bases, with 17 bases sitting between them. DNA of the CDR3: TGTGCCAGCAGTTTAGGGGCCGTTGGGGAAGGGGATACGCAGTATTTT. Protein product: CASSLGAVGEGDTQYF.

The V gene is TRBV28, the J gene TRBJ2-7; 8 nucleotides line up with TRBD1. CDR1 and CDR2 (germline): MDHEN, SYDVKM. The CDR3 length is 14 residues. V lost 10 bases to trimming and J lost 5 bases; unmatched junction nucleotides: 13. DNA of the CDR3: TGTGCCAACAGCCAGGACAGGGCCGGAGACGAGCAGTACTTC. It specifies CANSQDRAGDEQYF.

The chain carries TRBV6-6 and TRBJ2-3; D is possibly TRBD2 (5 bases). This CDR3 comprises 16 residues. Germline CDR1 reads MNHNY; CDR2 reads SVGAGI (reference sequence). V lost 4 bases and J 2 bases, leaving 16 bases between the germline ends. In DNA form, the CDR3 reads TGTGCCAGCAGTTGGAGGAAACATCTCTACACAGATACGCAGTATTTT. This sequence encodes CASSWRKHLYTDTQYF.

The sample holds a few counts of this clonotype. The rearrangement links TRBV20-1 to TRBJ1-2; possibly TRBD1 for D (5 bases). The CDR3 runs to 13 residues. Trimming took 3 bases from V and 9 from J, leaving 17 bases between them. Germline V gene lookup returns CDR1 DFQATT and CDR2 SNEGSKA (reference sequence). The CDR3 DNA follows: TGCAGTGCTAGTTCGGGCAGGGTTTTGAGCTACACCTTC. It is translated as CSASSGRVLSYTF.

DNA for the CDR3: TGTGCCAGCAGCCAACTAACCGGGACGGTGAATGAAAAACTGTTTTTT. Translating it yields CASSQLTGTVNEKLFF. This chain joins TRBV14 and TRBJ1-4, with a tentative D call TRBD1 (5 bases). Germline values: CDR1 SGHDN, CDR2 FVKESK. The CDR3 is 16 residues long. Trimming shortened V by 2 bases and J by 5 bases, and 15 bases separated the two germline ends. Based on the CDR3 plus reference TRBV14 and TRBJ1-4, the full variable domain is EAGVTQFPSHSVIEKGQTVTLRCDPISGHDNLYWYRRVMGKEIKFLLHFVKESKQDESGMPNNRFLAERTGGTYSTLKVQPAELEDSGVYFCASSQLTGTVNEKLFFGSGTQLSVL.

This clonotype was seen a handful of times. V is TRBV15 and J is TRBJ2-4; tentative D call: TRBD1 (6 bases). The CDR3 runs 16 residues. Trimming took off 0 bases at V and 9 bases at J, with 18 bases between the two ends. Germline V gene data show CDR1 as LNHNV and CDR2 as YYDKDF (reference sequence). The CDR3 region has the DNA TGTGCCACCAGCAGAGAACTGACCGGGACCAGGGGCATTCAGTACTTC. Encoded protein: CATSRELTGTRGIQYF.